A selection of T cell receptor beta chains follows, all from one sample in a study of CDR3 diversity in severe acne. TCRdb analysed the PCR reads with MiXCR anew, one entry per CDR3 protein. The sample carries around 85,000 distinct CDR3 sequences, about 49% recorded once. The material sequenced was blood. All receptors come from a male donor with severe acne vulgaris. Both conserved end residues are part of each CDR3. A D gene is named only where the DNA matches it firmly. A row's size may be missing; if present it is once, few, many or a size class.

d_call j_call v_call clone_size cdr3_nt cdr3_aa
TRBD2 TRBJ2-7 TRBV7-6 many TGTGCCAGCAGCCGACTAGCGGGGGACTACGAGCAGTACTTC CASSRLAGDYEQYF
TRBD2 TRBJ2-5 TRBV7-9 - TGTGCCAGCAGCGGAGGGACTAAGCAAGAGACCCAGTACTTC CASSGGTKQETQYF
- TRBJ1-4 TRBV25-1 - TGTGCCAGCAGTGATGGAGGGAGTGAAAAACTGTTTTTT CASSDGGSEKLFF
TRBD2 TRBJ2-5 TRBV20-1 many TGCAGTGCTAGAATGGCGGGGGGGCCAGAGACCCAGTACTTC CSARMAGGPETQYF
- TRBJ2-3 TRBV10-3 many TGTGCCATCAGTGACTTACTAGGAGGTACAGATACGCAGTATTTT CAISDLLGGTDTQYF
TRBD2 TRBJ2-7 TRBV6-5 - TGTGCCAGCAGTGAACGACTAGCGGGAGTCTACGAGCAGTACTTC CASSERLAGVYEQYF
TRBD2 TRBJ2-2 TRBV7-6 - TGTGCCAGCAGTTTCGCGGGGGGCTCGAACACCGGGGAGCTGTTTTTT CASSFAGGSNTGELFF
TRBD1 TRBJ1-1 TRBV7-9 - TGTGCCAGCAGGGAAGGGGGCGCGGGAACTGAAGCTTTCTTT CASREGGAGTEAFF
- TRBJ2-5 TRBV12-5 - TGTGCTAGTGGTTTGTGGCTTCGGGGAGAGACCCAGTACTTC CASGLWLRGETQYF
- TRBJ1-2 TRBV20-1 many TGCAGTGCTAGAGAGACTTTGACCTATGGCTACACCTTC CSARETLTYGYTF
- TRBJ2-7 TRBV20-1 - TGCAGTGCTAGAGAAGAGGAGTTCTCCTACGAGCAGTACTTC CSAREEEFSYEQYF
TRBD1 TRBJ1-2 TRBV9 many TGTGCCAGCAGCGTGGCTTACAGGGGAGACGCGCGCTACACCTTC CASSVAYRGDARYTF
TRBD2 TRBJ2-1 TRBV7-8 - TGTGCCAGCAGCTTGGATAGCGGGAGGGCGTACAATGAGCAGTTCTTC CASSLDSGRAYNEQFF
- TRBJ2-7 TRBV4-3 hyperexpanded TGCGCCAGCAGCTCGGGACTCCCTGGCTACGAGCAGTACTTC CASSSGLPGYEQYF
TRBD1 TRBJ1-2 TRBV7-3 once TGTGCCAGGCCATTCACTGGGACAGGGGGCGGCTATGGCTACACCTTC CARPFTGTGGGYGYTF
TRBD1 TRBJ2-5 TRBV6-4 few TGTGCCAGCAGTTTGACAGGGGGCGAAGAGACCCAGTACTTC CASSLTGGEETQYF
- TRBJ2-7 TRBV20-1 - TGCAGTGCTACCCCCGGGGACGCCAAACTCTACGAGCAGTACTTC CSATPGDAKLYEQYF
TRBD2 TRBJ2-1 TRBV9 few TGTGCCAGCAGCGTAGGACTAGCGGGAGGGGCCTCCTACAATGAGCAGTTCTTC CASSVGLAGGASYNEQFF
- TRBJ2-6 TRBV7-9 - TGTGCCAGCAGCTACACAGGGAGTGGGGCCAACGTCCTGACTTTC CASSYTGSGANVLTF
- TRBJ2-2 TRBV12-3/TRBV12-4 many TGTGCCAGCAGTCCCCGACTACTCGCGAACACCGGGGAGCTGTTTTTT CASSPRLLANTGELFF
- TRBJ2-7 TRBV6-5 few TGTGCCAGCAGCCCTACAGGGTCGTACTACGAGCAGTACTTC CASSPTGSYYEQYF
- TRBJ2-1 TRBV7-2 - TGTGCCAGCAGCTTAGCCTTGGGTCCCTCGTGGAATGAGCAGTTCTTC CASSLALGPSWNEQFF
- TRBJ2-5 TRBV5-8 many TGTGCCAGCAGCATTGGGGGGACCCAGTACTTC CASSIGGTQYF